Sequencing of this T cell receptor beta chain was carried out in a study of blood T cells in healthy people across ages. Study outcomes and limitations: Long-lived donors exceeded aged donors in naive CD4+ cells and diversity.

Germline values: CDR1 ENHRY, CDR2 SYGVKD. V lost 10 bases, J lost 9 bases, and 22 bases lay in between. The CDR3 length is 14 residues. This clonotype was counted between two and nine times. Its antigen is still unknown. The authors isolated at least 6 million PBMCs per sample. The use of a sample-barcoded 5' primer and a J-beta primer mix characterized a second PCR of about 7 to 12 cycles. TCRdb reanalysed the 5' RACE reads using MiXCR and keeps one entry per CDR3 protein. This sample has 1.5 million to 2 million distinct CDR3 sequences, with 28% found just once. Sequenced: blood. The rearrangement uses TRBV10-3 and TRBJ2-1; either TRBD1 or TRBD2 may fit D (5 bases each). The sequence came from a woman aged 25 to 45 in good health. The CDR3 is CATDLGEGSPEQFF. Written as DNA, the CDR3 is TGTGCCACCGACTTGGGGGAAGGTTCGCCTGAGCAGTTCTTC.